The rows below give T cell receptor beta chains drawn from one sample of a study of cytomegalovirus exposure and HLA in healthy donors. Method: immunoSEQ multiplex PCR; TCRdb's copy keeps in-frame clones and lacks some. The table lists about 190,000 clones, approximately 82% of them singletons. The sample taken for sequencing was PBMCs. The receptors derive from a man in his forties in good health and CMV-seropositive. Each CDR3 is given with its conserved first and last residue. The D gene is left open where the match is weak. Only some rows state a clone size, as once, few, many or a class for expanded clones.

few	TRBJ2-1	TRBV5-1	TRBD2	TGCGCCAGCAGCCACGGGGCGGGAGGGTACAATGAGCAGTTCTTC	CASSHGAGGYNEQFF
.	TRBJ2-7	TRBV28	.	TGTGCCAGCAGACCGGCGGGTACCTACGAGCAGTACTTC	CASRPAGTYEQYF
.	TRBJ2-1	TRBV7-8	TRBD2	TGTGCCAGCAGCTTAGGACTAGCGGGAGGGACGGGCATCCCCAATGAGCAGTTCTTC	CASSLGLAGGTGIPNEQFF
.	TRBJ1-1	TRBV7-2	.	TGTGCCAGCAGCTTAGACCCTAGAGGATTGAAAGCTTTCTTT	CASSLDPRGLKAFF
.	TRBJ2-1	TRBV6-5	TRBD1	TGTGCCAGCAGCCAAAGACAGGGGGCTGGCGATGAGCAGTTCTTC	CASSQRQGAGDEQFF
.	TRBJ2-3	TRBV27	TRBD2	TGTGCCAGCAGTCCTTTTTCTAGCGGGGCCTTCACAGATACGCAGTATTTT	CASSPFSSGAFTDTQYF
.	TRBJ1-3	TRBV21-1	.	TGTGCCAGCAGCAAAGGACAGTGCCCTGGAAACACCATATATTTT	CASSKGQCPGNTIYF
.	TRBJ2-7	TRBV28	TRBD1	TGTGCCATCAACAGGGGAGCTGCATACGAGCAGTACTTC	CAINRGAAYEQYF
.	TRBJ2-2	TRBV10-1	TRBD1	TGCGCCAGCAGTGAACAGGGGGTGAACACCGGGGAGCTGTTTTTT	CASSEQGVNTGELFF
.	TRBJ2-3	TRBV27	TRBD1	TGTGCCAGCAGGGGACAGCCGTATGGCACAGATACGCAGTATTTT	CASRGQPYGTDTQYF
.	TRBJ1-5	TRBV18	.	TGTGCCAGCTCACAGCTGCGCGGTGAGTCCCAGCCCCAGCATTTT	CASSQLRGESQPQHF
once	TRBJ2-1	TRBV9	.	TGTGCCAGCAGCGTAAGGGGTAGAGAAGCCTACAATGAGCAGTTCTTC	CASSVRGREAYNEQFF
.	TRBJ1-2	TRBV29-1	TRBD1	TGCAGCGTTGAAGATCTAGGGGAGAGACAGGGTGGTGATGGCTACACCTTC	CSVEDLGERQGGDGYTF
.	TRBJ2-7	TRBV19	.	TGTGCCAGTAGTATGTTAACAAGCTCCTACGAGCAGTACTTC	CASSMLTSSYEQYF
.	TRBJ1-2	TRBV27	TRBD1	TGTGCCAGCAGTTTCAGACAGGGTGGTGGCTACACCTTC	CASSFRQGGGYTF
.	TRBJ1-5	TRBV5-3	TRBD1	TGTGCCAGAAGCTCCCGGGACAGGGATCAGCCCCAGCATTTT	CARSSRDRDQPQHF